Presented here are 27 T cell receptor beta chains from one specimen sequenced in a study of T-cell memory formation after mild COVID-19. TCRdb re-called the 5' RACE reads through MiXCR, storing one row per CDR3 protein. The data hold about 350,000 distinct CDR3 sequences, with approximately 13% observed a single time. The sequenced sample was PBMCs or a T cell subset sorted from them (not recorded which). These receptors came from a young man who had mild COVID-19 (a few samples of this study predate the infection). Cell type and time point are not known.

The rearrangement uses TRBV28 and TRBJ2-1; 7 positions match TRBD2. This CDR3 has 17 amino acids. CDR1 MDHEN and CDR2 SYDVKM come from the germline V gene. The junction had 17 bases not matched to a gene; V was cut back by 4 bases and J by 8 bases. CDR3 in DNA: TGTGCCAGCAGTTCCCCACCCGGACTAGGTCGCGGTTATGAGCAGTTCTTC. Translation gives CASSSPPGLGRGYEQFF.

The V and J genes are TRBV7-9 and TRBJ2-3, with D possibly called TRBD1 or TRBD2 (5 bases each). The V end was cut by 5 bases, the J end by 3 bases, with 15 bases between. This CDR3 region has 15 residues. CDR1 and CDR2 (germline): SEHNR, FQNEAQ (reference sequence). CDR3 sequence: CASSPWDGATDTQYF. CDR3 in DNA: TGTGCCAGCAGCCCCTGGGACGGCGCGACAGATACGCAGTATTTT.

This clonotype came up a few times. In DNA, the CDR3 is TGTGCCAGCAGTTTAACAGGGGCGGGTGCTGGCTACACCTTC. Residues: CASSLTGAGAGYTF. The chain employs TRBV27 and TRBJ1-2; 7 bases line up with TRBD1. The CDR3 length is 14 residues. Looked up from germline, CDR1 is MNHEY and CDR2 is SMNVEV (reference sequence). V gave up 2 bases and J gave up 7 bases; unmatched junction bases: 7.

This clonotype was seen a few times. The chain links TRBV2 to TRBJ2-7; TRBD2 matches 9 bases. J was trimmed by 2 bases and V by 7 bases; bases with no gene match: 6. The CDR3 is 14 amino acids. Germline V lookup: CDR1 SNHLY, CDR2 FYNNEI. CDR3 amino acids: CASTDQRGAYEQYF. For the CDR3, the DNA is TGTGCCAGCACAGACCAGCGGGGGGCCTACGAGCAGTACTTC.

In this sample, this clonotype turned up a few times. The genes are TRBV20-1 and TRBJ2-5; D perhaps matches TRBD1 (6 bases). V lost 3 bases and J lost 4, with 18 bases in between. Germline CDR1 and CDR2: DFQATT and SNEGSKA (reference sequence). The CDR3 has 15 residues. As DNA, the CDR3 is TGCAGTGCTAGCCAACGGACAGTCCGTCGAGAGACCCAGTACTTC. Encoded protein: CSASQRTVRRETQYF.

This clonotype came up many times. This chain connects TRBV7-9 to TRBJ2-7; D is unclear. This CDR3 contains 14 residues. The germline V gene encodes CDR1 SEHNR and CDR2 FQNEAQ (reference sequence). Trimming pared 4 bases from V and 3 bases from J, leaving 13 bases between. CDR3 sequence (DNA): TGTGCCAGCAGCTATCAGCTGGGGTACTACGAGCAGTACTTC. Its translation is CASSYQLGYYEQYF.

The chain is built from TRBV4-3 and TRBJ1-2; TRBD1 might be the D (5 bases). The germline V and J ends were trimmed by 2 bases and 4 bases, with 14 bases remaining between them. The CDR3 extends over 15 amino acids. Germline assignment: CDR1 LGHNA and CDR2 YSLEER. The CDR3 DNA is TGCGCCAGCAGCCAAAGATCAACAGGCGCCTATGGCTACACCTTC. It yields the protein CASSQRSTGAYGYTF.

The chain is built from TRBV5-1 and TRBJ2-6; no clear D gene. The CDR3 is 18 amino acids. CDR1 and CDR2 from the germline V gene are SGHRS and YFSETQ. Between the trimmed V and J ends, which lost 5 bases and 0 bases, there was a span of 18 bases. The CDR3: CASRASAVVLSGANVLTF. The CDR3 DNA reads as TGCGCCAGCAGGGCCAGCGCAGTGGTCCTCTCTGGGGCCAACGTCCTGACTTTC.

The rearrangement joins TRBV3-1 to TRBJ1-6; 7 bases map to TRBD1. J gave up 9 bases and V 2 bases, and 4 bases lay outside the gene matches. From germline, CDR1 is LGHDT and CDR2 YNNKEL (reference sequence). The CDR3 has 14 residues. The CDR3 loop is CASSQTGASSPLHF. The CDR3 DNA sequence: TGTGCCAGCAGCCAAACAGGGGCAAGTTCACCCCTCCACTTT.

This clonotype appeared many times. Its ends do not fully match the called genes, so a read error is possible. V and J are TRBV6-5 and TRBJ2-1; TRBD2 might be the D (5 bases). Germline CDR1 and CDR2: MNHEY and SVGAGI. CDR3 length: 12 residues. The CDR3 region has the DNA TGTGCCAGCAGTCACTCAGGCGGGGAGCAGTTCTTC. This gives the protein CASSHSGGEQFF.

J is TRBJ1-5 and V is TRBV19, with D unresolved. Trimming removed 4 bases at V and 5 bases at J, with 9 bases between. The CDR3 has 13 amino acids. The germline V gene encodes CDR1 LNHDA and CDR2 SQIVND (reference sequence). The CDR3 DNA is TGTGCCAGTAGTACCTCTAGGGATCAGCCCCAGCATTTT. Translating gives CASSTSRDQPQHF. The full variable domain, with the rest looked up from reference TRBV19 and TRBJ1-5, is DGGITQSPKYLFRKEGQNVTLSCEQNLNHDAMYWYRQDPGQGLRLIYYSQIVNDFQKGDIAEGYSVSREKKESFPLTVTSAQKNPTAFYLCASSTSRDQPQHFGDGTRLSIL.

This chain uses TRBV12-3 or TRBV12-4 with TRBJ2-3; 9 bases are shared with TRBD2. The CDR3 is 14 amino acids. Trimming at V came to 7 bases and at J to 6 bases, leaving 8 bases not matched to a gene. CDR3 DNA sequence: TGTGCCAGCACCCGAGGCGGGGGGGCCGATACGCAGTATTTT. The encoded protein is CASTRGGGADTQYF.

This clonotype came up a few times. The chain has TRBV27 and TRBJ2-7; 7 nucleotides match TRBD1. With V trimmed by 4 bases and J by 1 base, 1 base remained unmatched. The CDR3 is 13 residues long. The V gene's germline CDR1 is MNHEY and CDR2 SMNVEV (reference sequence). In nucleotides, the CDR3 is TGTGCCAGCAGTTCCAGGGGGTCCTACGAGCAGTACTTC. It yields the protein CASSSRGSYEQYF.

This clonotype came up many times. This chain uses TRBV20-1 with TRBJ1-2; D is ambiguous. This CDR3 contains 12 residues. Germline V gene data show CDR1 as DFQATT and CDR2 as SNEGSKA (reference sequence). Trimming stripped 0 bases from V and 5 bases from J, with 7 bases between. The CDR3 sequence is CSARENRYGYTF. CDR3 sequence (DNA): TGCAGTGCTAGAGAGAACCGTTATGGCTACACCTTC.

The rearrangement uses TRBV6-4 and TRBJ1-2; a possible D gene is TRBD1 (6 bases). This CDR3 is built from 16 residues. V was shortened by 8 bases and J by 4 bases, with 23 bases between the two germline ends. Germline CDR1 reads MRHNA; CDR2 reads SNTAGT. The CDR3: CASAPWGHGVSYGYTF. The CDR3 region has the DNA TGTGCCAGCGCTCCATGGGGGCATGGAGTTAGCTATGGCTACACCTTC.

This clonotype was seen a handful of times. This rearrangement joins TRBV9 to TRBJ1-2, with D possibly TRBD1 on 5 matching bases. This CDR3 contains 14 residues. CDR1 is SGDLS, CDR2 YYNGEE, per germline. V shed 3 bases and J shed 0 bases, with 9 bases lying between them. The CDR3 DNA is TGTGCCAGCAGCGCTCAGGGAGCTAACTATGGCTACACCTTC. It yields the protein CASSAQGANYGYTF.

This clonotype has just a few counts. J is TRBJ2-2 and V is TRBV29-1; TRBD1 agrees at 12 bases. The V segment lost 6 bases and the J segment 5 bases; nucleotides outside the gene matches: 1. The CDR3 loop spans 13 amino acids. The germline gives CDR1 SQVTM, CDR2 ANQGSEA. DNA of the CDR3: TGCAGCGTGGGACAGGGGGCTACCGGGGAGCTGTTTTTT. It specifies CSVGQGATGELFF.

The J gene is TRBJ2-1, the V gene TRBV7-2; 9 nucleotides align to TRBD1. Germline V gene lookup returns CDR1 SGHTA and CDR2 FQGNSA. The trim removed 6 bases at V and 0 bases at J, leaving 6 bases unmatched. The CDR3 contains 16 residues. The CDR3 reads CASSGQGKSSYNEQFF. For the CDR3, the DNA is TGTGCCAGCAGTGGACAGGGGAAAAGCTCCTACAATGAGCAGTTCTTC.

The V gene is TRBV7-2, the J gene TRBJ2-3; 8 bases are a match to TRBD2. The ends lost 2 bases at V and 0 bases at J; junction bases unmatched: 1. Germline lookup yields CDR1 SGHTA and CDR2 FQGNSA. This CDR3 is built from 15 residues. The CDR3 loop reads CASSLQRGSTDTQYF. In nucleotides, the CDR3 is TGTGCCAGCAGCTTACAGCGGGGGAGCACAGATACGCAGTATTTT. Complete variable domain (other parts from reference TRBV7-2 and TRBJ2-3): GAGVSQSPSNKVTEKGKDVELRCDPISGHTALYWYRQSLGQGLEFLIYFQGNSAPDKSGLPSDRFSAERTGGSVSTLTIQRTQQEDSAVYLCASSLQRGSTDTQYFGPGTRLTVL.

A few counts support this clonotype. The gene calls are TRBV2 and TRBJ2-3, with 7 bases aligning to TRBD2. This CDR3 contains 14 residues. Germline V lookup: CDR1 SNHLY, CDR2 FYNNEI. V gave up 5 bases and J gave up 4 bases; unmatched junction bases: 6. CDR3 nucleotides: TGTGCCAGCAGTCCGGGACTAAGGTCAGATACGCAGTATTTT. It yields the protein CASSPGLRSDTQYF.

The chain is built from TRBV5-1 and TRBJ2-3; 7 nucleotides agree with TRBD2. The CDR3 runs 16 residues. Germline assignment: CDR1 SGHRS and CDR2 YFSETQ. After removal of 4 bases from V and 2 bases from J, the junction contained 10 bases not matched to a gene. This chain's CDR3 is CASSEVGGGSTDTQYF. As DNA, the CDR3 is TGCGCCAGCAGCGAAGTGGGCGGGGGATCCACAGATACGCAGTATTTT.

J is TRBJ1-1 and V is TRBV5-1; D call uncertain. Germline V CDR1 and CDR2: SGHRS, YFSETQ. This CDR3 spans 13 amino acids. V was trimmed by 5 bases and J by 1 base, leaving 9 bases between them. The CDR3 region has the DNA TGCGCCAGCAGAAAGGATACGAACACTGAAGCTTTCTTT. Encoded protein: CASRKDTNTEAFF.

This clonotype was seen more than once but under ten times. The chain couples TRBV28 to TRBJ1-5; weak D call: TRBD1 (6 bases). This CDR3 is 14 amino acids long. Trimming removed 3 bases from V and 6 bases from J, with 12 bases in between. Per germline, CDR1 MDHEN and CDR2 SYDVKM. Here the CDR3 DNA reads TGTGCCAGCAGTTTGGGGGGGGGCGTTCAGCCCCAGCATTTT. Translating it yields CASSLGGGVQPQHF.

Here the CDR3 reads CASEQGSTGELFF. CDR3 DNA: TGTGCCAGCGAGCAGGGTTCAACCGGGGAGCTGTTTTTT. The chain carries TRBV28 and TRBJ2-2; maybe TRBD1 (5 bases). The V gene lost 8 bases and the J gene lost 5 bases, with 12 bases spanning the gap. Germline assignment: CDR1 MDHEN and CDR2 SYDVKM. The CDR3 consists of 13 residues.

The rearrangement links TRBV5-1 to TRBJ2-7; 9 bases are shared with TRBD1. The junction had 8 bases not matched to a gene; V was cut back by 4 bases and J by 6 bases. CDR3 size: 14 residues. CDR1 and CDR2 from the germline V gene are SGHRS and YFSETQ. This CDR3 is CASSEQGAAGEQYV. As DNA, the CDR3 is TGCGCCAGCAGCGAACAGGGGGCGGCTGGCGAGCAGTACGTC.

The rearrangement uses TRBV7-2 and TRBJ2-1; no definite D call. Germline loops: CDR1 SGHTA, CDR2 FQGNSA. Trimming stripped 11 bases from V and 0 bases from J, with 11 bases between. The length of the CDR3 is 13 residues. CDR3 coding DNA: TGTGCCTCGTCGCGGTACTCCTACAATGAGCAGTTCTTC. Protein sequence: CASSRYSYNEQFF.

The chain has TRBV11-2 and TRBJ1-2; D gene ambiguous. Germline V gene data show CDR1 as SGHAT and CDR2 as FQNNGV. Deletions cut 2 bases from V and 6 bases from J, with 7 bases between. This CDR3 is built from 12 residues. CDR3 DNA sequence: TGTGCCAGCAGCTTAATGGAGGATGGCTACACCTTC. This encodes CASSLMEDGYTF.